A selection of T cell receptor beta chains follows, all from one sample in a study of T cell responses to AZD1222 COVID-19 vaccine. Sequencing used immunoSEQ multiplex PCR; TCRdb keeps in-frame clones, though not all of them. The top ten clones hold more than 1.5% of a sample with some 110,000 clones, about 90% of them seen once. Sample: peripheral blood, taken 28 days after the second AZD1222 dose. Every receptor here comes from an adult who received the AZD1222 COVID-19 vaccine. The CDR3 runs from the conserved cysteine through the conserved F or W. The D gene is left open where the match is weak. Size is omitted from some rows. Given values are once, few, many or a class for expanded clones.

TRBJ2-5 | TRBV7-3 | NA | TRBD2 | CASSTETSGQETQYF | TGTGCCAGCAGCACCGAGACTAGCGGACAAGAGACCCAGTACTTC
TRBJ2-2 | TRBV7-9 | NA | TRBD1 | CASSLKLDRVHTGELFF | TGTGCCAGCAGCTTAAAACTTGACAGGGTTCACACCGGGGAGCTGTTTTTT
TRBJ1-3 | TRBV3-1/TRBV3-2 | NA | NA | CASSRGSMDTIYF | TGTGCCAGCAGCAGAGGAAGTATGGACACCATATATTTT
TRBJ2-6 | TRBV27 | NA | NA | CASSIQGANVLTF | TGTGCCAGCAGTATACAGGGGGCCAACGTCCTGACTTTC
TRBJ1-1 | TRBV5-1 | NA | TRBD1 | CASSFTGGNTEAFF | TGCGCCAGCAGCTTTACAGGGGGCAACACTGAAGCTTTCTTT
TRBJ2-7 | TRBV19 | NA | TRBD1 | CASSIGGQGYEQYF | TGTGCCAGTAGTATAGGTGGACAGGGCTACGAGCAGTACTTC
TRBJ2-1 | TRBV5-1 | NA | NA | CASRGILTGAEQFF | TGCGCCAGCAGGGGAATCCTGACGGGAGCCGAGCAGTTCTTC
TRBJ1-2 | TRBV9 | NA | NA | CASSVNPRQSNYGYTF | TGTGCCAGCAGCGTAAACCCCCGACAGAGTAACTATGGCTACACCTTC
TRBJ2-2 | TRBV11-3 | NA | NA | CASSPAGPGELFF | TGTGCCAGCAGCCCTGCCGGCCCCGGGGAGCTGTTTTTT
TRBJ1-4 | TRBV7-9 | NA | TRBD1 | CASSPTGVPEKLFF | TGTGCCAGCAGCCCCACAGGGGTACCTGAAAAACTGTTTTTT
TRBJ1-5 | TRBV7-9 | NA | NA | CASSQQGDQPQHF | TGTGCCAGCAGTCAACAGGGAGATCAGCCCCAGCATTTT
TRBJ1-2 | TRBV6-1 | NA | TRBD1 | CASSEGRGEGYTF | TGTGCCAGCAGTGAAGGCAGGGGGGAAGGCTACACCTTC
TRBJ1-1 | TRBV6-5 | NA | TRBD1 | CATHRGLNTEAFF | TGTGCCACCCACAGGGGGCTTAACACTGAAGCTTTCTTT
TRBJ2-3 | TRBV19 | NA | TRBD2 | CASSILAGVPDTQYF | TGTGCCAGTAGTATACTAGCGGGAGTTCCAGATACGCAGTATTTT
TRBJ1-5 | TRBV28 | NA | TRBD1 | CASSFGTGNQPQHF | TGTGCCAGCAGTTTCGGGACAGGCAATCAGCCCCAGCATTTT
TRBJ1-5 | TRBV7-2 | NA | NA | CASSLVWGNQPQHF | TGTGCCAGCAGCTTAGTTTGGGGGAATCAGCCCCAGCATTTT
TRBJ2-3 | TRBV9 | NA | NA | CASIRRRDTQYF | TGTGCCAGCATTCGGAGGAGGGATACGCAGTATTTT
TRBJ2-7 | TRBV3-1/TRBV3-2 | NA | NA | CASSQGVMKKYF | TGTGCCAGCAGCCAAGGAGTCATGAAAAAGTACTTC
TRBJ2-2 | TRBV24-1 | once | NA | CATRLSGEYVGGELFF | TGTGCCACCAGATTATCGGGAGAGTATGTCGGCGGGGAGCTGTTTTTT
TRBJ1-6 | TRBV19 | NA | TRBD1 | CASSSRDRASPLHF | TGTGCCAGTAGTTCTAGGGACAGGGCATCACCCCTCCACTTT
TRBJ2-7 | TRBV25-1 | NA | TRBD1 | CASSEPGQGLIYEQYF | TGTGCCAGCAGTGAACCGGGACAGGGTTTAATCTACGAGCAGTACTTC
TRBJ2-7 | TRBV29-1 | NA | TRBD2 | CSASSGRSPYEQYF | TGCAGCGCTTCTAGCGGGAGGTCCCCCTACGAGCAGTACTTC
TRBJ2-1 | TRBV11-1 | NA | NA | CASSTTGSYNEQFF | TGTGCCAGCAGTACTACAGGGAGCTACAATGAGCAGTTCTTC
TRBJ1-5 | TRBV10-3 | NA | NA | CAIKAEGQPQHF | TGTGCCATCAAAGCAGAGGGGCAGCCCCAGCATTTT
TRBJ2-1 | TRBV15 | NA | TRBD2 | CATSRKGLAGGGEQFF | TGTGCCACCAGCAGAAAGGGACTAGCGGGAGGAGGTGAGCAGTTCTTC
TRBJ2-7 | TRBV9 | NA | NA | CASSVDSYGYEQYF | TGTGCCAGCAGCGTGGACAGCTACGGCTACGAGCAGTACTTC
TRBJ2-2 | TRBV24-1 | NA | NA | CATSDLPGLRPGELFF | TGTGCCACCAGTGATTTACCAGGATTGAGGCCCGGGGAGCTGTTTTTT
TRBJ1-4 | TRBV27 | NA | TRBD1 | CATKTGATNEKLFF | TGTGCCACTAAAACAGGGGCAACTAATGAAAAACTGTTTTTT
TRBJ2-7 | TRBV7-9 | NA | NA | CASSLVQAPYEQYF | TGTGCCAGCAGCCTAGTACAGGCGCCCTACGAGCAGTACTTC
TRBJ2-2 | TRBV28 | NA | NA | CASRPQSTGELFF | TGTGCCAGCAGGCCACAGTCCACCGGGGAGCTGTTTTTT
TRBJ1-6 | TRBV14 | NA | TRBD1 | CASSQVGTGVSPLHF | TGTGCCAGCAGCCAAGTCGGGACAGGGGTTTCACCCCTCCACTTT
TRBJ1-2 | TRBV11-2 | NA | NA | CASSLKRNYGYTF | TGTGCCAGCAGCTTAAAGCGGAATTATGGCTACACCTTC
TRBJ1-5 | TRBV6-5 | NA | NA | CASGRDRDQPQHF | TGTGCCAGCGGCAGGGACCGGGATCAGCCCCAGCATTTT
TRBJ1-1 | TRBV2 | NA | NA | CASSFVGATEAFF | TGTGCCAGCAGTTTCGTGGGGGCTACTGAAGCTTTCTTT
TRBJ1-1 | TRBV2 | NA | TRBD1 | CASSFTGGNTEAFF | TGTGCCAGCAGCTTCACAGGGGGGAACACTGAAGCTTTCTTT
TRBJ2-3 | TRBV3-1/TRBV3-2 | NA | TRBD2 | CASSRDGLAGIYF | TGTGCCAGCAGCCGGGATGGACTAGCGGGAATTTATTTT
TRBJ2-1 | TRBV28 | few | NA | CASSLWHYNEQFF | TGTGCCAGCAGTTTATGGCACTACAATGAGCAGTTCTTC
TRBJ2-7 | TRBV6-2/TRBV6-3 | NA | NA | CASSPDTEQYF | TGTGCCAGCAGTCCCGACACCGAGCAGTACTTC
TRBJ2-7 | TRBV29-1 | NA | NA | CSIASSGVTYEQYF | TGCAGCATTGCTTCTAGTGGCGTCACCTACGAGCAGTACTTC
TRBJ1-5 | TRBV30 | NA | TRBD1 | CAWSQSPGTGFNQPQHF | TGTGCCTGGAGTCAGAGCCCGGGGACAGGGTTCAATCAGCCCCAGCATTTT
TRBJ2-2 | TRBV7-8 | NA | NA | CASSGFSAGELFF | TGTGCCAGTTCAGGGTTTAGCGCCGGGGAGCTGTTTTTT
TRBJ2-1 | TRBV19 | NA | TRBD2 | CASSILLAEANEQFF | TGTGCCAGTAGTATCCTCCTAGCGGAGGCCAATGAGCAGTTCTTC
TRBJ2-7 | TRBV5-4 | NA | NA | CASSLGGAGYYGEQYF | TGTGCCAGCAGCTTGGGGGGTGCAGGCTACTACGGGGAGCAGTACTTC
TRBJ2-1 | TRBV2 | NA | NA | CASVQSRDYNEQFF | TGTGCCAGCGTGCAGTCCCGGGACTACAATGAGCAGTTCTTC
TRBJ2-7 | TRBV9 | once | TRBD2 | CASSFSPGLAGSEQYF | TGTGCCAGCAGCTTCTCACCGGGACTAGCGGGATCCGAGCAGTACTTC
TRBJ2-1 | TRBV4-2 | few | TRBD2 | CASSQEGGSTYNEQFF | TGTGCCAGCAGCCAAGAAGGCGGGAGCACCTACAATGAGCAGTTCTTC
TRBJ2-7 | TRBV13 | once | NA | CASSPTKELNYEQYF | TGTGCCAGCAGCCCCACTAAAGAGCTGAACTACGAGCAGTACTTC
TRBJ1-4 | TRBV2 | NA | NA | CASSDAQALPSTNEKLFF | TGTGCCAGCAGTGACGCGCAGGCCTTACCTTCAACTAATGAAAAACTGTTTTTT
TRBJ2-7 | TRBV15 | NA | TRBD1 | CATSTGTGGDEQYF | TGTGCCACCAGCACCGGGACAGGGGGCGACGAGCAGTACTTC
TRBJ1-1 | TRBV10-3 | NA | TRBD1 | CAIRMDRAGTEAFF | TGTGCCATCAGGATGGACAGGGCGGGGACTGAAGCTTTCTTT
TRBJ2-7 | TRBV20-1 | NA | TRBD2 | CSAGREGEQYF | TGCAGTGCCGGACGGGAGGGCGAGCAGTACTTC
TRBJ2-1 | TRBV6-1 | NA | TRBD2 | CASSEAVSSLAGVPYNEQFF | TGTGCCAGCAGTGAAGCAGTGTCGTCGCTAGCGGGAGTCCCTTACAATGAGCAGTTCTTC
TRBJ1-2 | TRBV2 | NA | NA | CASTEQAGTRGYTF | TGTGCCAGCACTGAGCAGGCGGGGACTAGGGGCTACACCTTC